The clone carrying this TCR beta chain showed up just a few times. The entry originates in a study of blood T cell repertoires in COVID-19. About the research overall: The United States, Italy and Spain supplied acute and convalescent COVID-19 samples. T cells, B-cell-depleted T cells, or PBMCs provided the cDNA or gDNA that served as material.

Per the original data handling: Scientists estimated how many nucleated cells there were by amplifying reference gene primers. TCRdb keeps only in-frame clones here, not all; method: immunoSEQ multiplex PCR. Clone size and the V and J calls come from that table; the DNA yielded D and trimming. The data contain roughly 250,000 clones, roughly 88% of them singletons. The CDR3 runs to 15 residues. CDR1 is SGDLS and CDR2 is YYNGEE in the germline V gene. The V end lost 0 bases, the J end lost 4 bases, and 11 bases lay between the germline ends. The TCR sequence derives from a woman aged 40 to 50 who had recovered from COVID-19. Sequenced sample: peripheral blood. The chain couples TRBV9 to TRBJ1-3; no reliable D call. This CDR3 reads CASSVEQFPGNTIYF. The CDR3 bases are TGTGCCAGCAGCGTAGAACAGTTCCCGGGAAACACCATATATTTT.